This TCR beta chain originates from a study of blood T cells in healthy people across ages. Turning to the study itself: Per two T cells, about one barcoded beta molecule was captured through template switching.

Combining a sample-barcoded 5' primer with a J-beta primer mix, a second PCR ran for about 6 to 12 cycles. TCRdb itself ran the 5' RACE reads through MiXCR, one entry per CDR3 protein. The data hold approximately 1,700,000 distinct CDR3 sequences, with about two fifths observed a single time. A minimum of 7 million PBMCs was isolated per sample. Germline V gene data show CDR1 as MGHDK and CDR2 as SYGVNS. The CDR3 is made up of 17 amino acids. V was cut by 5 bases and J by 0 bases, with 17 bases left in between. Material for sequencing was blood. This TCR came from a human donor in good health. The J gene is TRBJ2-1, the V gene TRBV25-1; D may be TRBD2 (7 bases). CDR3 residues: CASSPIRGASSYNEQFF. The CDR3 nucleotides are TGTGCCAGCAGTCCCATCCGGGGGGCCAGCTCCTACAATGAGCAGTTCTTC. Filled out from reference TRBV25-1 and TRBJ2-1, the complete variable domain reads EADIYQTPRYLVIGTGKKITLECSQTMGHDKMYWYQQDPGMELHLIHYSYGVNSTEKGDLSSESTVSRIRTEHFPLTLESARPSHTSQYLCASSPIRGASSYNEQFFGPGTRLTVL.